A single sample is the source of the 29 T cell receptor beta chains below, sequenced in a study of T cell responses to AZD1222 COVID-19 vaccine. Produced via immunoSEQ multiplex PCR; TCRdb's table is partial and in-frame only. This sample has some 120,000 clones, with 93% found just once. Source: peripheral blood, taken on day 0 of AZD1222 vaccination. The receptors were gathered from an adult in good health.

V is TRBV3-1 (or the pseudogene TRBV3-2) and J is TRBJ1-1; D is unclear. In germline, CDR1 is LGHDT, CDR2 YNNKEL (reference sequence). V gave up 3 bases and J gave up 7 bases, with 12 bases separating them. This CDR3 is 13 amino acids long. CDR3 DNA: TGTGCCAGCAGCCAGGGGTCCCATGTTGAAGCTTTCTTT. Protein product: CASSQGSHVEAFF.

This rearrangement joins TRBV18 to TRBJ1-4; TRBD1 agrees at 7 bases. J gave up 8 bases and V 3 bases, and 9 bases lay outside the gene matches. The CDR3 length is 15 residues. The germline V gene encodes CDR1 KGHSH and CDR2 LQKENI. CDR3 protein: CASSPDRDSGEKLFF. The DNA of the CDR3 is TGTGCCAGCTCACCGGACCGGGACAGCGGCGAAAAACTGTTTTTT. The whole variable domain, remainder taken from reference TRBV18 and TRBJ1-4, is NAGVMQNPRHLVRRRGQEARLRCSPMKGHSHVYWYRQLPEEGLKFMVYLQKENIIDESGMPKERFSAEFPKEGPSILRIQQVVRGDSAAYFCASSPDRDSGEKLFFGSGTQLSVL.

The chain is built from TRBV9 and TRBJ1-3; D is possibly TRBD1 (6 bases). V lost 1 base, J lost 2 bases, and 10 bases lay in between. The CDR3 runs 15 residues. Germline V gene sequence: CDR1 SGDLS, CDR2 YYNGEE. This chain's CDR3 is CASSVTQGPGNTIYF. CDR3 nucleotides: TGTGCCAGCAGCGTAACCCAGGGGCCTGGAAACACCATATATTTT.

The chain carries TRBV3-1 (or the pseudogene TRBV3-2) and TRBJ2-2, with D tentatively TRBD1 (5 bases). The CDR3 extends over 14 amino acids. From germline, CDR1 is LGHDT and CDR2 YNNKEL (reference sequence). V was pared by 4 bases and J by 3 bases, with 9 bases between. CDR3 sequence (DNA): TGTGCCAGCAGCCCCGTACAGGACACCGGGGAGCTGTTTTTT. Protein sequence: CASSPVQDTGELFF.

The rearrangement joins TRBV7-9 to TRBJ1-2; 12 nucleotides match TRBD1. Trimming removed 3 bases from V and 6 bases from J; junction bases left unmatched: 5. The CDR3 spans 15 residues. Germline assignment: CDR1 SEHNR and CDR2 FQNEAQ (reference sequence). CDR3 protein: CASSFRDRGRDGYTF. CDR3 coding DNA: TGTGCCAGCAGCTTCCGGGACAGGGGGCGAGATGGCTACACCTTC.

The chain carries TRBV6-2 or TRBV6-3 and TRBJ1-5; the D gene is possibly TRBD1 (5 bases). CDR1 and CDR2 from the germline V gene are MNHEY and SVGEGT. The length of the CDR3 is 16 residues. The V and J ends lost 3 bases and 7 bases respectively, with 19 bases between them. CDR3 sequence: CASSYFSPRRAQPQHF. The CDR3 bases are TGTGCCAGCAGTTATTTCAGTCCCCGCAGGGCACAGCCCCAGCATTTT.

The chain links TRBV5-8 to TRBJ1-5; the D is unclear. The CDR3 totals 14 residues. V was shortened by 0 bases and J by 4 bases, with 8 bases between the two germline ends. Germline CDR1 and CDR2: SGHTS and YDEGEE. The CDR3 reads CASSLGGWNQPQHF. Here the CDR3 DNA reads TGTGCCAGCAGCTTGGGGGGTTGGAATCAGCCCCAGCATTTT.

CDR3: CASSQDPTPGGQPQHF. The CDR3 nucleotides are TGCGCCAGCAGCCAAGACCCGACCCCCGGGGGTCAGCCCCAGCATTTT. This sequence joins TRBV4-1 and TRBJ1-5, with TRBD1 as a possible D gene (5 bases). Germline CDR1 MGHRA, CDR2 YSYEKL. Trimming shortened V by 0 bases and J by 6 bases, and 15 bases separated the two germline ends. The length of the CDR3 is 16 residues.

This rearrangement joins TRBV3-1 (or the pseudogene TRBV3-2) to TRBJ1-1; D not resolved. The germline V gene has CDR1 LGHDT and CDR2 YNNKEL (reference sequence). V lost 3 bases and J lost 4, with 15 bases in between. The CDR3 has 15 amino acids. CDR3 loop: CASSHPPAGRTEAFF. CDR3 DNA sequence: TGTGCCAGCAGCCACCCCCCGGCGGGTCGCACTGAAGCTTTCTTT.

The rearrangement uses TRBV6-5 and TRBJ1-4, with D tentatively TRBD1 (5 bases). The germline V and J ends were trimmed by 10 bases and 2 bases, with 14 bases remaining between them. The V gene's germline CDR1 is MNHEY and CDR2 SVGAGI. This CDR3 contains 14 residues. The CDR3 here is CATGQRRTNEKLFF. CDR3 in DNA: TGTGCCACCGGACAAAGACGGACTAATGAAAAACTGTTTTTT.

As for this clone: Other DNA sequences in the sample encode the same CDR3. The chain carries TRBV6-5 and TRBJ2-7; no clear D gene. The CDR3 runs 13 residues. Trimming left V 2 bases short and J 2 bases short, with 7 bases between. Germline CDR1 MNHEY, CDR2 SVGAGI. The CDR3 protein is CASSYGEAYEQYF. The CDR3 bases are TGTGCCAGCAGTTACGGGGAAGCCTACGAGCAGTACTTC.

V gene TRBV27 combines with J gene TRBJ1-2, with a weak D call TRBD1 (6 bases). Per germline, CDR1 MNHEY and CDR2 SMNVEV (reference sequence). The CDR3 consists of 14 residues. V dropped 10 bases and J dropped 2 bases, with 17 bases sitting between them. The CDR3 DNA reads TGTGCCACATCCCCGCAGGGGCGGAACTATGGCTACACCTTC. Translating it yields CATSPQGRNYGYTF.

The chain is built from TRBV9 and TRBJ1-1, with D tentatively TRBD1 (6 bases). Germline CDR1 is SGDLS and CDR2 is YYNGEE. This CDR3 has 16 residues. The germline V and J ends were trimmed by 2 bases and 2 bases, with 16 bases remaining between them. The CDR3 bases are TGTGCCAGCAGCGTGGGAACAGGGATTGACAACACTGAAGCTTTCTTT. This translates into CASSVGTGIDNTEAFF.

This chain links TRBV4-1 with TRBJ2-1; D uncertain. Trimming left V 5 bases short and J 5 bases short, with 10 bases between. Germline CDR1 MGHRA, CDR2 YSYEKL. The CDR3 runs 13 residues. In nucleotides, the CDR3 is TGCGCCAGCAGCACCCGCAGTAACAATGAGCAGTTCTTC. Protein sequence: CASSTRSNNEQFF.

The V and J genes are TRBV6-1 and TRBJ2-3; 10 bases align to TRBD2. The germline V gene encodes CDR1 MNHNS and CDR2 SASEGT. V shed 0 bases and J 7 bases; nucleotides not matched to a gene: 10. The CDR3 has 17 amino acids. The CDR3 coding sequence is TGTGCCAGCAGTGAAGCGGTACTAGCGGGGCAATACAATACGCAGTATTTT. Its translation is CASSEAVLAGQYNTQYF.

This chain joins TRBV5-1 and TRBJ1-2; weak D call: TRBD1 (6 bases). The CDR3 length is 15 residues. V shed 2 bases and J shed 4 bases, with 15 bases lying between them. The germline gives CDR1 SGHRS, CDR2 YFSETQ. The CDR3 loop reads CASSFYPDSPYGYTF. The CDR3 region has the DNA TGCGCCAGCAGCTTTTACCCGGACAGTCCCTATGGCTACACCTTC.

The chain is built from TRBV29-1 and TRBJ1-1, with TRBD1 as a possible D gene (5 bases). The V end lost 6 bases, the J end lost 5 bases, and 28 bases lay between the germline ends. CDR3 length equals 17 residues. Looked up from germline, CDR1 is SQVTM and CDR2 is ANQGSEA. This CDR3 reads CSVGHPGTDQKGTEAFF. The CDR3, as DNA: TGCAGCGTCGGGCACCCCGGGACCGACCAAAAAGGGACTGAAGCTTTCTTT.

This CDR3 reads CASSLWRGVTGELFF. CDR3 bases: TGTGCCAGCAGCTTATGGCGGGGGGTCACCGGGGAGCTGTTTTTT. The rearrangement links TRBV11-2 to TRBJ2-2; TRBD2 agrees at 8 bases. The CDR3 contains 15 residues. From germline, CDR1 is SGHAT and CDR2 FQNNGV. Trimming at V came to 2 bases and at J to 4 bases, leaving 3 bases not matched to a gene.

This clone appeared once. The CDR3 bases are TGTGCCAGCAGTGAAGTCGCAGAGGGTTTAGGAACTAATGAAAAACTGTTTTTT. It codes for CASSEVAEGLGTNEKLFF. The chain has TRBV6-1 and TRBJ1-4; D gene unclear. This CDR3 comprises 18 residues. V shed 1 base and J shed 1 base, with 16 bases lying between them. The V gene's germline CDR1 is MNHNS and CDR2 SASEGT.

The chain joins TRBV9 to TRBJ1-4; no clear D gene. Per germline, CDR1 SGDLS and CDR2 YYNGEE. CDR3 size: 15 residues. The V gene lost 0 bases and the J gene lost 1 base, with 7 bases spanning the gap. CDR3 sequence: CASSVGEGTNEKLFF. In nucleotides, the CDR3 is TGTGCCAGCAGCGTAGGAGAGGGAACTAATGAAAAACTGTTTTTT.

The rearrangement links TRBV27 to TRBJ1-1; D possibly corresponds to TRBD1 (5 bases). Germline V gives CDR1 MNHEY, CDR2 SMNVEV (reference sequence). This CDR3 contains 11 residues. Trimming left V 8 bases short and J 11 bases short, with 15 bases between. The CDR3 DNA is TGTGCCAGCGCAAGGGACTCAAGGGCTTTCTTT. It yields the protein CASARDSRAFF.

The chain joins TRBV19 to TRBJ2-3; 7 positions match TRBD2. Germline assignment: CDR1 LNHDA and CDR2 SQIVND (reference sequence). Trimming took 1 base from V and 5 from J; bases not matched to a gene: 6. This CDR3 comprises 15 residues. CDR3: CASSIGTREKDTQYF. The CDR3 DNA is TGTGCCAGTAGTATAGGGACTAGAGAGAAAGATACGCAGTATTTT.

The chain combines TRBV18 with TRBJ1-2; 8 nucleotides match TRBD1. The V and J ends lost 3 bases and 3 bases, in that order; junction bases with no gene match: 9. The germline V gene has CDR1 KGHSH and CDR2 LQKENI. This CDR3 has 16 amino acids. DNA of the CDR3: TGTGCCAGCTCACCGGGGACAGGCCTTCCTTACTATGGCTACACCTTC. Translated, it gives CASSPGTGLPYYGYTF.

This chain uses TRBV6-5 with TRBJ1-1; 9 nucleotides match TRBD1. CDR3 length: 14 amino acids. Germline assignment: CDR1 MNHEY and CDR2 SVGAGI. Losses at the gene ends were 4 bases for V and 5 bases for J; bases not matched to a gene: 5. The CDR3 nucleotides are TGTGCCAGCAGTTCAACCGGGACAGGGACTGAAGCTTTCTTT. Amino acid sequence: CASSSTGTGTEAFF.

The V call is TRBV5-1, the J call TRBJ2-7; D unclear. V lost 2 bases and J 0 bases, leaving 15 bases between the germline ends. CDR1 SGHRS and CDR2 YFSETQ come from the germline V gene. The CDR3 is 16 amino acids. The CDR3 DNA reads as TGCGCCAGCAGCTTTACAGCCGTCCCTCTCTCCTACGAGCAGTACTTC. This translates into CASSFTAVPLSYEQYF.

The V and J genes are TRBV14 and TRBJ2-5, with D possibly matching TRBD1 (5 bases). The CDR3 extends over 15 amino acids. The V end was cut by 3 bases, the J end by 3 bases, with 14 bases between. Germline V CDR1 and CDR2: SGHDN, FVKESK. The CDR3 nucleotides are TGTGCCAGCAGCCACCCCGTCGGACAAAAAGAGACCCAGTACTTC. Translation: CASSHPVGQKETQYF.

V and J are TRBV2 and TRBJ1-1; no clear D. V was trimmed by 3 bases and J by 2 bases, leaving 13 bases between them. The length of the CDR3 is 15 residues. The germline V gene has CDR1 SNHLY and CDR2 FYNNEI. The CDR3 protein is CASSEGTELNTEAFF. CDR3 nucleotides: TGTGCCAGCAGTGAGGGCACAGAGTTAAACACTGAAGCTTTCTTT.

The rearrangement joins TRBV19 to TRBJ1-5; tentatively, D is TRBD1 (6 bases). Germline V CDR1 and CDR2: LNHDA, SQIVND (reference sequence). V was clipped by 6 bases and J by 1 base, with 22 bases between them. The CDR3 covers 18 residues. CDR3: CASRGLQGRGESNQPQHF. The CDR3 DNA is TGTGCCAGTAGAGGCTTACAGGGTAGAGGAGAGAGCAATCAGCCCCAGCATTTT. Together with reference TRBV19 and TRBJ1-5, the CDR3 gives the full variable domain: DGGITQSPKYLFRKEGQNVTLSCEQNLNHDAMYWYRQDPGQGLRLIYYSQIVNDFQKGDIAEGYSVSREKKESFPLTVTSAQKNPTAFYLCASRGLQGRGESNQPQHFGDGTRLSIL.

The CDR3 loop is CAWSFSGGGDTQYF. For the CDR3, the DNA is TGTGCCTGGAGTTTTAGCGGGGGTGGAGATACGCAGTATTTT. The gene calls are TRBV30 and TRBJ2-3; 9 positions agree with TRBD2. CDR1 and CDR2 from the germline V gene are GTSNPN and SVGIG (reference sequence). This CDR3 contains 14 residues. The V gene end was trimmed by 2 bases and the J gene end by 5 bases; junction bases not matched to a gene: 5.